A single sample is the source of the 9 T cell receptor beta chains below, sequenced in a study of blood T cell repertoires in COVID-19. The data were produced by immunoSEQ multiplex PCR, yet TCRdb's version contains in-frame clones alone and is incomplete. Of over 150,000 clones listed, approximately 90% are singletons. Sequenced: peripheral blood. These receptors all stem from a man younger than 45 with acute or convalescent COVID-19.

The CDR3: CASSFSWNRGRANTIYF. For the CDR3, the DNA is TGCGCCAGCAGCTTTTCCTGGAACAGGGGAAGGGCAAACACCATATATTTT. The J gene is TRBJ1-3, the V gene TRBV5-1; 7 nucleotides agree with TRBD1. V gave up 2 bases and J gave up 6 bases; unmatched junction bases: 14. The CDR3 has 17 residues. CDR1 and CDR2 (germline): SGHRS, YFSETQ.

In DNA form, the CDR3 reads TGTGCCAGTAGTATACTAGCGGGAGAAACCGGGGAGCTGTTTTTT. As protein: CASSILAGETGELFF. The chain links TRBV19 to TRBJ2-2, with TRBD2 matching 10 bases. This CDR3 comprises 15 residues. With V trimmed by 2 bases and J by 5 bases, 2 bases remained unmatched. Germline V gene sequence: CDR1 LNHDA, CDR2 SQIVND (reference sequence).

This clone has only a few counts. The chain combines TRBV12-3 or TRBV12-4 with TRBJ2-7; tentatively, D is TRBD2 (5 bases). This CDR3 comprises 12 residues. V was trimmed by 8 bases and J by 4 bases, leaving 12 bases between them. Written as DNA, the CDR3 is TGTGCCAGCTCGCGGTCGGGGTACGAGCAGTACTTC. It is translated as CASSRSGYEQYF.

The V gene is TRBV3-1 (or the pseudogene TRBV3-2), the J gene TRBJ2-7; tentative D call: TRBD2 (5 bases). This CDR3 contains 14 residues. Trimming shortened V by 1 base and J by 5 bases, and 12 bases separated the two germline ends. In germline, CDR1 is LGHDT, CDR2 YNNKEL (reference sequence). CDR3 coding DNA: TGTGCCAGCAGCCAAGGCGGAGGAGGAGACGAGCAGTACTTC. Translated, it gives CASSQGGGGDEQYF.

The chain links TRBV30 to TRBJ2-2; the D gene is possibly TRBD2 (6 bases). V lost 8 bases, J lost 7 bases, and 20 bases lay in between. The CDR3 is 14 residues long. CDR1 and CDR2 from the germline V gene are GTSNPN and SVGIG (reference sequence). The CDR3 spells CARARDSGLGELFF. The CDR3 bases are TGTGCCAGAGCTAGGGATAGCGGCCTCGGGGAGCTGTTTTTT. The full variable domain, in which reference TRBV30 and TRBJ2-2 provide the parts outside the CDR3, is SQTIHQWPATLVQPVGSPLSLECTVEGTSNPNLYWYRQAAGRGLQLLFYSVGIGQISSEVPQNLSASRPQDRQFILSSKKLLLSDSGFYLCARARDSGLGELFFGEGSRLTVL.

The V call is TRBV29-1, the J call TRBJ2-3; D not resolved. Germline CDR1 is SQVTM and CDR2 is ANQGSEA. Trimming removed 5 bases from V and 2 bases from J, with 8 bases in between. The CDR3 spans 12 residues. The CDR3 DNA sequence: TGCAGCGTTTTCATGGCCACAGATACGCAGTATTTT. This codes for CSVFMATDTQYF.

This chain connects TRBV3-1 (or the pseudogene TRBV3-2) to TRBJ2-1; weak D call: TRBD2 (6 bases). Looked up from germline, CDR1 is LGHDT and CDR2 is YNNKEL (reference sequence). The CDR3 length is 17 residues. V dropped 0 bases and J dropped 0 bases, with 12 bases sitting between them. The CDR3 region has the DNA TGTGCCAGCAGCCAAGAGGGACTTTTATTCTCCTACAATGAGCAGTTCTTC. Its translation: CASSQEGLLFSYNEQFF.

Concerning this clone: The sample has other DNA sequences that encode this CDR3 too. This sequence joins TRBV30 and TRBJ1-1; TRBD1 might be the D (6 bases). The CDR3 sequence is 11 residues long. Trimming cost V 5 bases and J 5 bases, with 9 bases left between them. The germline gives CDR1 GTSNPN, CDR2 SVGIG (reference sequence). The CDR3 spells CAWARGTEAFF. The CDR3 nucleotides are TGTGCCTGGGCAAGGGGGACTGAAGCTTTCTTT.

The V call is TRBV24-1, the J call TRBJ1-2, with D maybe TRBD1 (6 bases). This CDR3 comprises 13 residues. Looked up from germline, CDR1 is KGHDR and CDR2 is SFDVKD. The ends were cut back, 9 bases at V and 8 bases at J, with 18 bases in the middle. The CDR3 reads CATQSEGGLGYTF. The DNA of the CDR3 is TGTGCCACCCAAAGTGAGGGGGGGCTCGGCTACACCTTC.